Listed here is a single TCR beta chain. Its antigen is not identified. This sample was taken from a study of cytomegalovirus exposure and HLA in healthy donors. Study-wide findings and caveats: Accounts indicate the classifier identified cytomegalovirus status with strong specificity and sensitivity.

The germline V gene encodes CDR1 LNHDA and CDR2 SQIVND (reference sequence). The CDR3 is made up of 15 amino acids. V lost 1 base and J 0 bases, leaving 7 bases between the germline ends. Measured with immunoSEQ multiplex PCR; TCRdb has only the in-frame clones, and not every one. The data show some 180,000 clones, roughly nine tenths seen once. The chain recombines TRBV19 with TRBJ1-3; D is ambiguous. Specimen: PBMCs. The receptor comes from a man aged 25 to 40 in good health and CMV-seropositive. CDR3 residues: CASSIGRSSGNTIYF. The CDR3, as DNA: TGTGCCAGTAGTATAGGCAGGTCCTCTGGAAACACCATATATTTT.